A single sample gave rise to the 4 T cell receptor beta chains below, sequenced in a study of prognosis after radiotherapy for stage I lung cancer. TCR beta CDR3 amplification from genomic DNA was performed by two-round multiplex PCR. Individual primers that were specific to each TRBV and TRBJ gene served in first-round PCR. TCRdb itself ran the multiplex PCR reads through MiXCR, one entry per CDR3 protein. The sample contains tens of thousands of distinct CDR3 sequences, around 27% of which appear only once. The specimen comprised PBMCs, sampled before or after stereotactic body radiation therapy (not recorded which). The receptor set was obtained from a donor over 45 with non-small cell lung cancer.

This clonotype was seen ten or more times. CDR3 amino acids: CASSFRARIGLEQYF. In nucleotides, the CDR3 is TGTGCCAGCAGCTTTCGCGCAAGAATTGGGCTCGAGCAGTACTTC. V is TRBV5-6 and J is TRBJ2-7; D remains unclear. The CDR3 extends over 15 amino acids. Germline loops: CDR1 SGHDT, CDR2 YYEEEE. V was trimmed by 2 bases and J by 6 bases, leaving 18 bases between them.

V and J are TRBV29-1 and TRBJ2-5, with D maybe TRBD2 (5 bases). The CDR3 totals 13 residues. Trimming removed 4 bases at V and 1 base at J, with 10 bases between. Germline CDR1 reads SQVTM; CDR2 reads ANQGSEA. CDR3 region: CSVAVTSQETQYF. CDR3 DNA sequence: TGCAGCGTTGCGGTAACTAGCCAAGAGACCCAGTACTTC.

This clonotype was counted at least ten times. The chain recombines TRBV7-3 with TRBJ1-6; D call uncertain. V lost 5 bases and J lost 11, with 13 bases in between. The CDR3 loop spans 13 amino acids. Germline loops: CDR1 SGHTA, CDR2 FQGTGA. The CDR3 DNA reads TGTGCCAGCAGCCTCAACCCCCAAACACCCCTCCACTTT. It codes for CASSLNPQTPLHF.

This clonotype has only one observation. This may be a read error: a much more frequent sequence differs by one nucleotide. CDR3 coding DNA: TGCAGTGCTAGAGAGGGCGGCGGGGGGGGTCGTGAGCAGTACTTC. Encoded protein: CSAREGGGGGREQYF. The chain employs TRBV20-1 and TRBJ2-7; 9 bases line up with TRBD2. J was trimmed by 7 bases and V by 0 bases; bases with no gene match: 10. This CDR3 has 15 residues. From germline, CDR1 is DFQATT and CDR2 SNEGSKA (reference sequence).